This TCR beta chain was profiled in a study of blood T cells in healthy people across ages. Primed by a sample-barcoded 5' primer and a J-beta primer mix, a second PCR proceeded for about 6 to 12 cycles. TCRdb reprocessed the 5' RACE reads with MiXCR, giving one entry per CDR3 protein. The profile shows 1.5 million to 2 million distinct CDR3 sequences, less than 50% of them singletons. Notes on this clonotype: Its antigen is not known.

Study results and caveats: Calculation of diversity from one million T cells yielded estimates considered to be underestimates.

Germline CDR1 reads SGHVS; CDR2 reads FQNEAQ. CDR3 length: 16 amino acids. Between the trimmed V and J ends, which lost 5 bases and 2 bases, there was a span of 18 bases. The chain combines TRBV7-8 with TRBJ2-5; a weak D match, TRBD2 (6 bases). The sequence was obtained from a woman between 35 and 50 years old in good health. Sequencing was carried out using blood. The DNA for the CDR3 is TGTGCCAGCAGCCCGGTACGCCTAGCGCCGCAAGAGACCCAGTACTTC. Protein sequence: CASSPVRLAPQETQYF.